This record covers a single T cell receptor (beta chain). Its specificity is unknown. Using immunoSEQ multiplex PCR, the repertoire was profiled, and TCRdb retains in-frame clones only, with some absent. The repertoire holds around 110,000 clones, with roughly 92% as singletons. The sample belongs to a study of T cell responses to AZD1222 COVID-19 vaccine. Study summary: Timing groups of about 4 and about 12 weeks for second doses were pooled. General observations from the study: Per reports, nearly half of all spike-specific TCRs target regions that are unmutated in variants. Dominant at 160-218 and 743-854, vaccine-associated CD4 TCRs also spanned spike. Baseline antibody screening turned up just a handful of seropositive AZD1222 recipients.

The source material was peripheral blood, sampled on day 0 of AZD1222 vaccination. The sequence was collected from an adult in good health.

CDR3 nucleotides: TGTGCCAGCACTTTCTCCGGGGCCTACGAGCAGTACTTC. It encodes CASTFSGAYEQYF. V and J are TRBV12-3 or TRBV12-4 and TRBJ2-7; possible D gene TRBD2, 5 bases. Between the trimmed V and J ends, which lost 7 bases and 2 bases, there was a span of 12 bases. The CDR3 is 13 amino acids.